What follows is one TCR beta chain and its context. The antigen is unknown. These data come from a study of CXCR3-negative and CXCR3-positive naive CD8 T cells. Study summary: Roughly 1.5 +/- 0.3 million TRB reads came from each library, giving 110 million to 150 million in total. Regarding the study as a whole: Naive cells that were CXCR3-positive had more hydrophobic TRB CDR3s (compared with CXCR3-negative naive cells).

Carrying UMI labels, the TRB cDNA libraries were prepared through 5' RACE. TCRdb reprocessed the 5' RACE reads and stores each CDR3 protein as one record, lacking DNA. The sample table sets out about 130,000 distinct CDR3 sequences. The germline CDR1 and CDR2 sequences are SGHNT and YENEEA. CDR3 size: 14 residues. The receptor's source is a human donor in good health. Some clones in this sample may be carry-over from other donors' samples. The sample comprised naive CXCR3+ CD8+ T cells from blood. The subset was: CD45RO-CCR7+CD27+CD95- naive CD8+ T cells expressing CXCR3 (TNR3+). The chain joins TRBV11-3 to TRBJ2-1; TCRdb selects TRBD2, and the lack of DNA leaves this call unchecked. CDR3 sequence: CASNLGLAGNEQFF. Looking up the rest from reference TRBV11-3 and TRBJ2-1 gives the full variable domain: EAGVVQSPRYKIIEKKQPVAFWCNPISGHNTLYWYLQNLGQGPELLIRYENEEAVDDSQLPKDRFSAERLKGVDSTLKIQPAELGDSAVYLCASNLGLAGNEQFFGPGTRLTVL.